This T cell receptor (beta chain) stems from a study of blood T cell repertoires in COVID-19. Study-wide background: Donors in the United States, Italy and Spain gave samples during acute or convalescent COVID-19. Sample material is recorded as cDNA or gDNA derived from T cells, B-cell-depleted T cells, or PBMCs.

The repertoire was sequenced with immunoSEQ multiplex PCR; TCRdb's copy has only in-frame clones and lacks some. Of about 160,000 clones detected, approximately 88% appear once; the ten largest clones hold around 10%. The V gene lost 5 bases and the J gene lost 10 bases, with 9 bases spanning the gap. CDR3 length equals 11 residues. The V and J genes are TRBV12-3 or TRBV12-4 and TRBJ1-3; D unclear. The clonotype comes from an elderly woman with active or convalescent COVID-19. Sequencing used peripheral blood. CDR3 nucleotides: TGTGCCAGCAGTCGAACGGGAACCATATATTTT. Encoded protein: CASSRTGTIYF.